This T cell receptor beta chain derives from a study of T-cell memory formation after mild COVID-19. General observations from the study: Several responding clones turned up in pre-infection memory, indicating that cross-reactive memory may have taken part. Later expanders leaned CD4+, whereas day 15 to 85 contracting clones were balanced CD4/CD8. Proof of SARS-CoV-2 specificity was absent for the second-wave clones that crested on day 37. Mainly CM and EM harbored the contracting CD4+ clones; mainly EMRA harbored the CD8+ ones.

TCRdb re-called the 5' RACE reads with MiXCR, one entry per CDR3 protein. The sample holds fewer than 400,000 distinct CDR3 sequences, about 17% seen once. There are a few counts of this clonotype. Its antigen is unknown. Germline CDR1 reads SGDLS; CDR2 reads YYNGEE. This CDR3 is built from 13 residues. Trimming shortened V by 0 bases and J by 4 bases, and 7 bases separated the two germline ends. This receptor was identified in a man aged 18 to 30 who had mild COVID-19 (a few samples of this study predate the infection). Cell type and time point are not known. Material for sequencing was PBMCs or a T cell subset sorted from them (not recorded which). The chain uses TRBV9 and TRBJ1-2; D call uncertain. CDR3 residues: CASSVGAFYGYTF. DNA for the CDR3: TGTGCCAGCAGCGTAGGGGCATTCTATGGCTACACCTTC.